This T cell receptor beta chain was recorded in a study of blood T cell repertoires in COVID-19. Overall study context: T cells, B-cell-depleted T cells, or PBMCs supplied cDNA or gDNA.

Original processing notes: Amplification with reference gene primers provided the estimates of nucleated cell counts. Assay used: immunoSEQ multiplex PCR; TCRdb lists only in-frame clones, some missing. That table supplies the V and J calls and clone size; D and trimming were determined from the DNA. This sample has tens of thousands of clones, with over 70% found just once. This CDR3 is 18 amino acids long. With V trimmed by 2 bases and J by 5 bases, 10 bases remained unmatched. Germline loops: CDR1 MNHEY, CDR2 SMNVEV (reference sequence). The specimen was peripheral blood. The receptor was derived from a human donor in a cohort sampled during active COVID-19. The J gene is TRBJ2-7, the V gene TRBV27, with 15 nucleotides matching TRBD2. The CDR3 DNA reads as TGTGCCAGCAGTTTAGGACTAGCGGGAGGGCCAATCATCCACGAGCAGTACTTC. Translation: CASSLGLAGGPIIHEQYF.